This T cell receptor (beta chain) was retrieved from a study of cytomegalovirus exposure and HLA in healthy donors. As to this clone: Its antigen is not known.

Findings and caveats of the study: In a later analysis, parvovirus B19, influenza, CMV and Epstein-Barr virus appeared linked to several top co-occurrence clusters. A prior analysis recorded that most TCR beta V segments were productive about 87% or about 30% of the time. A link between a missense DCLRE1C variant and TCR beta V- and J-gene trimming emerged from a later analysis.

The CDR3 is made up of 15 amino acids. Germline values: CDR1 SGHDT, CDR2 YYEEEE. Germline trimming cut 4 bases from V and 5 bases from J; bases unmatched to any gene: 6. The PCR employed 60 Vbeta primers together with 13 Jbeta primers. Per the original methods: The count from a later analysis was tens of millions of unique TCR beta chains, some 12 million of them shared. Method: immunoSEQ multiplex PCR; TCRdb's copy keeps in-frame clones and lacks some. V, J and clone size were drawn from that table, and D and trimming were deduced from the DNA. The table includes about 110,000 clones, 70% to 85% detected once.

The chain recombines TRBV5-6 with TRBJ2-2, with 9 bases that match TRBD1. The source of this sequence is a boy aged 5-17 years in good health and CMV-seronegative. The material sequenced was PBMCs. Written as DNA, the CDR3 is TGTGCCAGCAGCCATGGGACAGGGAGAACCGGGGAGCTGTTTTTT. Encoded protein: CASSHGTGRTGELFF.